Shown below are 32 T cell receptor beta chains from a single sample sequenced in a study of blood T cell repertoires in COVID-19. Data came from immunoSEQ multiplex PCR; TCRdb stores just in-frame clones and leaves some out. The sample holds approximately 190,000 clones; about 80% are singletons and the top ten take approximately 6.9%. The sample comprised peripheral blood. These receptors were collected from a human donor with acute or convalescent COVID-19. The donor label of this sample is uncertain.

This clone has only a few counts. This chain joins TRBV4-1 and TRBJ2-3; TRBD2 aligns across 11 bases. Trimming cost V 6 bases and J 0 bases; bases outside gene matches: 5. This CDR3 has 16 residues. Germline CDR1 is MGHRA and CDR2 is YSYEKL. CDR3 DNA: TGCGCCAGCAGTTTGGGACTAGCGGTGAGCACAGATACGCAGTATTTT. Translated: CASSLGLAVSTDTQYF.

CDR3 protein: CASSLGGTGRHEQYF. The DNA of the CDR3 is TGCGCCAGCAGCTTGGGGGGGACAGGGAGGCACGAGCAGTACTTC. The genes are TRBV5-1 and TRBJ2-7; 9 bases line up with TRBD1. The trim removed 0 bases at V and 5 bases at J, leaving 6 bases unmatched. Germline assignment: CDR1 SGHRS and CDR2 YFSETQ. The CDR3 covers 15 residues.

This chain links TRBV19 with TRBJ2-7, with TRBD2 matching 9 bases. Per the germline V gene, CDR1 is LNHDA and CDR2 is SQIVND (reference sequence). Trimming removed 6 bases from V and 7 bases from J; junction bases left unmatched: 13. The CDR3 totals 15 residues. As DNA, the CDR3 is TGTGCCAGTAGCCCAGGGCTAGCGGGGTATCTGGAGCAGTACTTC. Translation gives CASSPGLAGYLEQYF.

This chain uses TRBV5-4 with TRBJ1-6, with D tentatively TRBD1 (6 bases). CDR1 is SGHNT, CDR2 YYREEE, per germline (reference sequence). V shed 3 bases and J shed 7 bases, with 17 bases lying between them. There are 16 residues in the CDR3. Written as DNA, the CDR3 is TGTGCCAGCAGCTCGACCGCCGGACAGCGAAATTCACCCCTCCACTTT. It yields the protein CASSSTAGQRNSPLHF.

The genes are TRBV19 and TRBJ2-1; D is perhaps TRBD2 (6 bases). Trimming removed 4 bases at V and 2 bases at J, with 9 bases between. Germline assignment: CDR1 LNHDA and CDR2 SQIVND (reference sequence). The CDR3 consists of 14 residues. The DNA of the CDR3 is TGTGCCAGTAGTAGAACTAGCACCTACAATGAGCAGTTCTTC. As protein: CASSRTSTYNEQFF.

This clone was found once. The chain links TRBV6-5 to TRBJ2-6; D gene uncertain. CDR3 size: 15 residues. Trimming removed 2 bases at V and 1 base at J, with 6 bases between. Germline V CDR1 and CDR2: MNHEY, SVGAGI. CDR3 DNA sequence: TGTGCCAGCAGTTACCTAAGTTCTGGGGCCAACGTCCTGACTTTC. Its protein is CASSYLSSGANVLTF.

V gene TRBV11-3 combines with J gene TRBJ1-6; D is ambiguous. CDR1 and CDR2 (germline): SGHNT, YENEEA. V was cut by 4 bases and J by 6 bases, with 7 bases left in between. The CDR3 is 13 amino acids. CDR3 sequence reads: CASSSTPNSPLHF. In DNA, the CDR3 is TGTGCCAGCAGCTCGACACCTAATTCACCCCTCCACTTT.

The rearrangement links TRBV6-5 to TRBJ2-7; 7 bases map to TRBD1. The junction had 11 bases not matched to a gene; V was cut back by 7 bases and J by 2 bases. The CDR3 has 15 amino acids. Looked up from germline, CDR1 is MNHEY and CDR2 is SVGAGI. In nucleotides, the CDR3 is TGTGCCAGCAACCTCCGGCGACAGGGTCCCTACGAGCAGTACTTC. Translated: CASNLRRQGPYEQYF.

The CDR3 nucleotides read TGTGCCAGCAGCTTAGAACCGGGACAGTTGTCCCATACGCAGTATTTT. Amino acid sequence: CASSLEPGQLSHTQYF. The chain joins TRBV7-2 to TRBJ2-3; 7 positions agree with TRBD1. Trimming cost V 1 base and J 7 bases; bases outside gene matches: 11. The germline CDR1 and CDR2 sequences are SGHTA and FQGNSA. The CDR3 consists of 16 residues. Full variable domain (rest looked up from reference TRBV7-2 and TRBJ2-3): GAGVSQSPSNKVTEKGKDVELRCDPISGHTALYWYRQSLGQGLEFLIYFQGNSAPDKSGLPSDRFSAERTGGSVSTLTIQRTQQEDSAVYLCASSLEPGQLSHTQYFGPGTRLTVL.

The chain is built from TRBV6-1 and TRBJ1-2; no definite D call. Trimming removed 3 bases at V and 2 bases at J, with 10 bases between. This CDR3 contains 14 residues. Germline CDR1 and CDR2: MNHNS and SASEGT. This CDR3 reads CASSENRQNYGYTF. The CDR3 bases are TGTGCCAGCAGTGAGAATCGTCAGAACTATGGCTACACCTTC.

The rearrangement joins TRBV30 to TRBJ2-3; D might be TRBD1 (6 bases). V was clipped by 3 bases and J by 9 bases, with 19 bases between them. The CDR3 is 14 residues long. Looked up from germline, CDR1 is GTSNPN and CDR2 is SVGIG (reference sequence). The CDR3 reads CAWRRGLAPGTQYF. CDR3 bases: TGTGCCTGGAGGAGGGGGTTAGCTCCAGGAACGCAGTATTTT.

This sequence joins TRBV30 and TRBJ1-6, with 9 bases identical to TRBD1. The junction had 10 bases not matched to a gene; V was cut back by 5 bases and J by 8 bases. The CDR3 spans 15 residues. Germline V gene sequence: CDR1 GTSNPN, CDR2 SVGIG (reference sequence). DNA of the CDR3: TGTGCCTGGCGGCTACTCGGACAGGGGTATTCACCCCTCCACTTT. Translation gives CAWRLLGQGYSPLHF.

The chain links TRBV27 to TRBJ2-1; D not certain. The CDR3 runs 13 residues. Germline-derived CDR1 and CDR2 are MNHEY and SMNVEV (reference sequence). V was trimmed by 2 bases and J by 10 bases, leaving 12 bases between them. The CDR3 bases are TGTGCCAGCAGTTTAACTACTTCGACCGAGCAGTTCTTC. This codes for CASSLTTSTEQFF.

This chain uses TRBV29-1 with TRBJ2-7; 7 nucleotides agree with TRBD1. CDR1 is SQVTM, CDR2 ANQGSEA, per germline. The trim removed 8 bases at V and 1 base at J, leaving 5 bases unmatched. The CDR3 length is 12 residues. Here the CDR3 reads CSPPRGSYEQYF. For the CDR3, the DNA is TGCAGCCCCCCCAGGGGGTCCTACGAGCAGTACTTC.

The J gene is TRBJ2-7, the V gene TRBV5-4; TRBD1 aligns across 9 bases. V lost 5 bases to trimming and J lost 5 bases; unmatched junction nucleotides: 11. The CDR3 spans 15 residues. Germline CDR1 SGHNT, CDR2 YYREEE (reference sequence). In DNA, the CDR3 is TGTGCCAGCAGTTACCCCGGGACAGGGACCCACGAGCAGTACTTC. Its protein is CASSYPGTGTHEQYF.

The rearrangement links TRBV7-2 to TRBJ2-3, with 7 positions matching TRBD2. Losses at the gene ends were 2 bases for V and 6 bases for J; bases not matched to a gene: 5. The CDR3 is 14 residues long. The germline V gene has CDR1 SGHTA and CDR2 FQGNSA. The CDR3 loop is CASSLSGREDTQYF. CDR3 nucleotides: TGTGCCAGCAGCTTATCAGGGAGGGAGGATACGCAGTATTTT. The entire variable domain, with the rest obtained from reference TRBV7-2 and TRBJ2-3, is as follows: GAGVSQSPSNKVTEKGKDVELRCDPISGHTALYWYRQSLGQGLEFLIYFQGNSAPDKSGLPSDRFSAERTGGSVSTLTIQRTQQEDSAVYLCASSLSGREDTQYFGPGTRLTVL.

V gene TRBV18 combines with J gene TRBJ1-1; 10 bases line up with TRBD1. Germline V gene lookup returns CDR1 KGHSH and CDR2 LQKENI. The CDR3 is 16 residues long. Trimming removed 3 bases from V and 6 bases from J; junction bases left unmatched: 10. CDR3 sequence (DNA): TGTGCCAGCTCACCGGGGGACAGGGGCGTTCAAGCTGAAGCTTTCTTT. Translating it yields CASSPGDRGVQAEAFF.

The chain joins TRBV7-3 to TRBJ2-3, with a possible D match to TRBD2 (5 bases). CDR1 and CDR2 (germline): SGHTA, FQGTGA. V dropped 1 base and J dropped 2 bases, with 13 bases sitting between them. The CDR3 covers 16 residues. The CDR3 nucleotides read TGTGCCAGCAGCTTAAGATCCAGCGGCCTCACAGATACGCAGTATTTT. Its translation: CASSLRSSGLTDTQYF.

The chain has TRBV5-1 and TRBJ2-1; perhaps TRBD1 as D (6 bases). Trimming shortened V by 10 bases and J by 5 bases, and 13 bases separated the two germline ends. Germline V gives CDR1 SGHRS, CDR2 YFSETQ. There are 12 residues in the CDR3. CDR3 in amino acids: CAVRGPNNEQFF. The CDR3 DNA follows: TGCGCCGTCAGGGGACCCAACAATGAGCAGTTCTTC.

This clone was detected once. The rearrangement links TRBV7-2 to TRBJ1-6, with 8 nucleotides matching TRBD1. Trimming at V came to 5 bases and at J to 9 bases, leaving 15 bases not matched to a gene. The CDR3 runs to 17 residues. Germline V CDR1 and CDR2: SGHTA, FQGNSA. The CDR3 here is CASSPYSRQGKGSPLHF. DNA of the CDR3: TGTGCCAGCAGCCCTTATTCGCGACAGGGGAAGGGTTCACCCCTCCACTTT.

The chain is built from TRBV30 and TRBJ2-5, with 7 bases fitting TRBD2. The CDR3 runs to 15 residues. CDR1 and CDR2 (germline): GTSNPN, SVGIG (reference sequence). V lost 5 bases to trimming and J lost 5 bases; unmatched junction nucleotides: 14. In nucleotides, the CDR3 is TGTGCCTGGGGCCCAAAGGGAGGGCCAAGGGAGACCCAGTACTTC. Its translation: CAWGPKGGPRETQYF.

For the CDR3, the DNA is TGTGCCAGCAGCCAAGCTCGGGTCATGAACACTGAAGCTTTCTTT. This encodes CASSQARVMNTEAFF. This chain connects TRBV14 to TRBJ1-1; D ambiguous. The CDR3 extends over 15 amino acids. Germline V gives CDR1 SGHDN, CDR2 FVKESK. Trimming shortened V by 1 base and J by 0 bases, and 9 bases separated the two germline ends.

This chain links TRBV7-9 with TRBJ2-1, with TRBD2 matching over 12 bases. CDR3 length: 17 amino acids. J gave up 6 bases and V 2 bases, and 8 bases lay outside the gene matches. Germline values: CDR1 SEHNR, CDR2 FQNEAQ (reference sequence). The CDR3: CASSLPGLAGLSNEQFF. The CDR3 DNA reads TGTGCCAGCAGCTTACCCGGACTAGCGGGACTCTCCAATGAGCAGTTCTTC. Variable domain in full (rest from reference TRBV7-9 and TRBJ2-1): DTGVSQNPRHKITKRGQNVTFRCDPISEHNRLYWYRQTLGQGPEFLTYFQNEAQLEKSRLLSDRFSAERPKGSFSTLEIQRTEQGDSAMYLCASSLPGLAGLSNEQFFGPGTRLTVL.

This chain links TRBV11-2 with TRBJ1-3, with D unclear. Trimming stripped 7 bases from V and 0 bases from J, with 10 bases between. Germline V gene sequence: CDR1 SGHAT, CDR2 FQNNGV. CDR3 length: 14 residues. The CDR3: CASTLASSGNTIYF. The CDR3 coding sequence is TGTGCCAGCACCCTCGCCAGCTCTGGAAACACCATATATTTT.

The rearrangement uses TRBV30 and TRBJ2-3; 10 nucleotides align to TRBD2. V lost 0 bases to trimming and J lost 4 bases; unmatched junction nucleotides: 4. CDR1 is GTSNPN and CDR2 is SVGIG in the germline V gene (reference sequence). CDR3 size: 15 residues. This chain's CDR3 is CAWSVRAGGPDTQYF. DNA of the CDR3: TGTGCCTGGAGTGTGCGAGCGGGAGGGCCAGATACGCAGTATTTT.

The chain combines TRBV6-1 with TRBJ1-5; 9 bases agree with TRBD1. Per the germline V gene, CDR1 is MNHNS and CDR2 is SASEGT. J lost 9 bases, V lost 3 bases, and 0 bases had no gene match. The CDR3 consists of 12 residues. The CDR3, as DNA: TGTGCCAGCAGTGAGACAGGGGGGCCCCAGCATTTT. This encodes CASSETGGPQHF.

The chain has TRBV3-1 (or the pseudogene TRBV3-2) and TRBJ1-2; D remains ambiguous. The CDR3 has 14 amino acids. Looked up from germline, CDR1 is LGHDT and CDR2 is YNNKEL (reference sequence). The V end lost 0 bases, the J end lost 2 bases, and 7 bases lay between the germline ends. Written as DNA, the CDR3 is TGTGCCAGCAGCCAAGAGGCCAGAAACTATGGCTACACCTTC. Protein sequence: CASSQEARNYGYTF.

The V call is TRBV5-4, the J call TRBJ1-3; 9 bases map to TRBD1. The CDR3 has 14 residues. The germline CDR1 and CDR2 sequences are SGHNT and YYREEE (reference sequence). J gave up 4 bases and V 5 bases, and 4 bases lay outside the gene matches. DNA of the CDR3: TGTGCCAGCAGTCAACAGGGGGCCGGAAACACCATATATTTT. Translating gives CASSQQGAGNTIYF. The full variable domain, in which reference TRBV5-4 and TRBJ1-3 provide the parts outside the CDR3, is ETGVTQSPTHLIKTRGQQVTLRCSSQSGHNTVSWYQQALGQGPQFIFQYYREEENGRGNFPPRFSGLQFPNYSSELNVNALELDDSALYLCASSQQGAGNTIYFGEGSWLTVV.

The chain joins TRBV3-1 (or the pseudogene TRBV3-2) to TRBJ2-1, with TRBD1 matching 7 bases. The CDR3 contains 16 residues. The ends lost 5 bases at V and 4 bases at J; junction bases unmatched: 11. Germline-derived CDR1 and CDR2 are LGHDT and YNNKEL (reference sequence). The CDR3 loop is CASSVRPGQSYNEQFF. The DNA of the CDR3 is TGTGCCAGCAGCGTGCGTCCGGGACAGAGTTACAATGAGCAGTTCTTC.

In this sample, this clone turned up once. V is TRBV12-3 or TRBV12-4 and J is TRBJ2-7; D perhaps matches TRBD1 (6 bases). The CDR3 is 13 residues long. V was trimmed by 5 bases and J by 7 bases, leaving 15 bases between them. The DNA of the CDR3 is TGTGCCAGCAGTCCAGACAGGTTTGGGGAGCAGTACTTC. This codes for CASSPDRFGEQYF.

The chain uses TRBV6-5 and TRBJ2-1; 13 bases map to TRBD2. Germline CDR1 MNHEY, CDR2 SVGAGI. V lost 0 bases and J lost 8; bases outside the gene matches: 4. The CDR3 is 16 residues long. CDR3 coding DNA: TGTGCCAGCAGTTACTCACTAGCGGGAGGGCTCTATGAGCAGTTCTTC. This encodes CASSYSLAGGLYEQFF.

The CDR3 sequence: CASRTGQISTDTQYF. In nucleotides, the CDR3 is TGCGCCAGCAGAACGGGACAGATTAGCACAGATACGCAGTATTTT. This chain connects TRBV5-1 to TRBJ2-3, with 7 bases that match TRBD1. The germline gives CDR1 SGHRS, CDR2 YFSETQ. This CDR3 region has 15 residues. Germline trimming cut 5 bases from V and 0 bases from J; bases unmatched to any gene: 6. Variable domain in full (rest from reference TRBV5-1 and TRBJ2-3): KAGVTQTPRYLIKTRGQQVTLSCSPISGHRSVSWYQQTPGQGLQFLFEYFSETQRNKGNFPGRFSGRQFSNSRSEMNVSTLELGDSALYLCASRTGQISTDTQYFGPGTRLTVL.